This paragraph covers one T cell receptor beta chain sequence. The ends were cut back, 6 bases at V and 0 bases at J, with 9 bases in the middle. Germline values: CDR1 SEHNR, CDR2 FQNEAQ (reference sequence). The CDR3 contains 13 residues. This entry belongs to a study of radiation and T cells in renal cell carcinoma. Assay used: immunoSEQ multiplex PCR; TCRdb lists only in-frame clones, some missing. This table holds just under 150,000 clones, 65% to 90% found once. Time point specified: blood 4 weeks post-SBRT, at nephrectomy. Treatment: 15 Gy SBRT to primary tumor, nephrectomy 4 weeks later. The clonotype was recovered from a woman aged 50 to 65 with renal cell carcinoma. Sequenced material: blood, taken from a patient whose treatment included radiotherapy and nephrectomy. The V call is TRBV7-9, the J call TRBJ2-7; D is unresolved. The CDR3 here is CASSQQSSYEQYF. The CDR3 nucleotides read TGTGCCAGCAGTCAACAGAGCTCCTACGAGCAGTACTTC.